One sample yielded the 10 T cell receptor beta chains listed below, sequenced in a study of cytomegalovirus exposure and HLA in healthy donors. A multiplex PCR was run with 60 Vbeta primers and 13 Jbeta primers. The repertoire was sequenced with immunoSEQ multiplex PCR; TCRdb's copy has only in-frame clones and lacks some. Of around 150,000 clones listed, approximately 80% are singletons. The source material was PBMCs. Source of these receptors: a male donor in good health and CMV-seronegative.

The chain's CDR3 is CASSPAEPLSAITLHF. Written as DNA, the CDR3 is TGTGCCAGCAGTCCCGCCGAGCCTCTCTCTGCGATAACCCTCCACTTT. V and J are TRBV28 and TRBJ1-6; D remains ambiguous. Per the germline V gene, CDR1 is MDHEN and CDR2 is SYDVKM. The V gene lost 5 bases and the J gene lost 14 bases, with 25 bases spanning the gap. The CDR3 totals 16 residues.

This clone occurred once. This sequence joins TRBV13 and TRBJ2-5, with TRBD1 matching over 8 bases. This CDR3 is 15 amino acids long. The V gene end was trimmed by 4 bases and the J gene end by 3 bases; junction bases not matched to a gene: 7. Per germline, CDR1 PRHDT and CDR2 FYEKMQ (reference sequence). This chain's CDR3 is CASSSPTGAKETQYF. In nucleotides, the CDR3 is TGTGCCAGCAGCTCTCCGACAGGGGCGAAAGAGACCCAGTACTTC.

The chain employs TRBV4-1 and TRBJ1-4, with D possibly matching TRBD1 (6 bases). V was shortened by 1 base and J by 1 base, with 13 bases between the two germline ends. The germline V gene encodes CDR1 MGHRA and CDR2 YSYEKL. CDR3 length equals 17 residues. The CDR3 reads CASSQGFAGVTNEKLFF. CDR3 nucleotide sequence: TGCGCCAGCAGCCAAGGATTCGCAGGGGTAACTAATGAAAAACTGTTTTTT.

The V gene is TRBV4-3, the J gene TRBJ2-4, with D maybe TRBD1 (5 bases). CDR1 is LGHNA and CDR2 is YSLEER in the germline V gene. V lost 4 bases and J 3 bases, leaving 22 bases between the germline ends. This CDR3 comprises 18 residues. The CDR3 sequence: CASSLTAGWGSGKNIQYF. CDR3 nucleotides: TGCGCCAGCAGCCTAACGGCAGGGTGGGGTTCTGGCAAAAACATTCAGTACTTC.

The sample holds a few counts of this clone. The rearrangement uses TRBV7-2 and TRBJ2-2; 7 bases line up with TRBD1. Trimming cost V 6 bases and J 0 bases; bases outside gene matches: 4. The CDR3 contains 15 residues. From germline, CDR1 is SGHTA and CDR2 FQGNSA. The CDR3, as DNA: TGTGCCAGCAGAGACAGGGCGGCGAACACCGGGGAGCTGTTTTTT. Translation: CASRDRAANTGELFF.

This rearrangement joins TRBV4-3 to TRBJ2-7, with TRBD2 identical over 12 bases. CDR3 length equals 15 residues. V shed 4 bases, J shed 6 bases, and the junction held 7 bases outside the gene matches. Germline loops: CDR1 LGHNA, CDR2 YSLEER. CDR3 sequence (DNA): TGCGCCAGCAGCCTTCTAGCGGGGGGGCCGACCGAGCAGTACTTC. This translates into CASSLLAGGPTEQYF.

CDR3 residues: CASSPVVGGRSYGYTF. Here the CDR3 DNA reads TGTGCCAGCAGCCCCGTAGTGGGGGGGCGAAGCTATGGCTACACCTTC. The chain links TRBV4-2 to TRBJ1-2; possibly TRBD1 for D (6 bases). V lost 4 bases, J lost 4 bases, and 19 bases lay in between. The germline CDR1 and CDR2 sequences are LGHNA and YNFKEQ. This CDR3 region has 16 residues.

The chain joins TRBV7-9 to TRBJ2-5, with TRBD1 identical over 8 bases. This CDR3 has 15 residues. CDR1 and CDR2 from the germline V gene are SEHNR and FQNEAQ (reference sequence). V lost 2 bases, J lost 5 bases, and 7 bases stayed unmatched. CDR3 loop: CASSLKTGAGETQYF. The CDR3 DNA sequence: TGTGCCAGCAGCTTAAAGACAGGGGCTGGGGAGACCCAGTACTTC.

This rearrangement joins TRBV6-5 to TRBJ2-1; D possibly corresponds to TRBD1 (6 bases). Trimming removed 0 bases at V and 3 bases at J, with 12 bases between. The CDR3 has 16 amino acids. Germline assignment: CDR1 MNHEY and CDR2 SVGAGI. CDR3 loop: CASSYSMGASYNEQFF. The CDR3 DNA is TGTGCCAGCAGTTACTCGATGGGGGCAAGCTACAATGAGCAGTTCTTC.

The chain has TRBV6-1 and TRBJ2-2; a weak D match, TRBD1 (5 bases). The CDR3 runs 14 residues. Trimming stripped 4 bases from V and 5 bases from J, with 11 bases between. Germline assignment: CDR1 MNHNS and CDR2 SASEGT. The CDR3 bases are TGTGCCAGCAGTGTTTTTCAGGGAACCGGGGAGCTGTTTTTT. This encodes CASSVFQGTGELFF.